These 28 T cell receptor beta chains share one sample of origin, sequenced in a study of CD8+ T cells in alopecia areata. Extraction of RNA preceded its reverse transcription into cDNA, which served as the sequencing template. Some clones are missing from TCRdb's copy, which holds only in-frame ones; the method was immunoSEQ multiplex PCR. The table has 80,000 to 100,000 clones, 41% seen once. The specimen sequenced was CD4+ T cells sorted from blood. The receptors here all came from a human donor with alopecia areata.

This clone came up a few times. The chain combines TRBV19 with TRBJ1-6; D is ambiguous. V lost 4 bases and J 8 bases, leaving 9 bases between the germline ends. Germline-derived CDR1 and CDR2 are LNHDA and SQIVND (reference sequence). The CDR3 sequence is 13 residues long. For the CDR3, the DNA is TGTGCCAGTAGTACCTCGGGGTATTCACCCCTCCACTTT. Its translation: CASSTSGYSPLHF. Based on the CDR3 plus reference TRBV19 and TRBJ1-6, the full variable domain is DGGITQSPKYLFRKEGQNVTLSCEQNLNHDAMYWYRQDPGQGLRLIYYSQIVNDFQKGDIAEGYSVSREKKESFPLTVTSAQKNPTAFYLCASSTSGYSPLHFGNGTRLTVT.

This rearrangement joins TRBV9 to TRBJ2-3, with 8 bases fitting TRBD2. The CDR3 consists of 18 residues. CDR1 is SGDLS and CDR2 is YYNGEE in the germline V gene. V lost 0 bases to trimming and J lost 0 bases; unmatched junction nucleotides: 9. The CDR3 spells CASSVATSGGGSTDTQYF. The CDR3 nucleotides read TGTGCCAGCAGCGTAGCTACTTCTGGCGGGGGGAGCACAGATACGCAGTATTTT.

This clone was seen more than once but under ten times. The J gene is TRBJ2-5, the V gene TRBV7-8; 7 bases fit TRBD2. The germline CDR1 and CDR2 sequences are SGHVS and FQNEAQ. This CDR3 contains 15 residues. After removal of 1 base from V and 1 base from J, the junction contained 3 bases not matched to a gene. In DNA, the CDR3 is TGTGCCAGCAGCTTAGTGGCGGGGGTCCAAGAGACCCAGTACTTC. Encoded protein: CASSLVAGVQETQYF.

The chain has TRBV5-1 and TRBJ2-1; 8 bases are shared with TRBD1. Germline V gene data show CDR1 as SGHRS and CDR2 as YFSETQ. V trimming: 4 bases; J trimming: 5 bases; junction bases outside the gene matches: 14. The CDR3 sequence is 17 residues long. Here the CDR3 reads CASSPQRQGRFDNEQFF. CDR3 bases: TGCGCCAGCAGCCCGCAACGACAGGGGAGGTTTGACAATGAGCAGTTCTTC.

This clone was picked up a small number of times. V is TRBV19 and J is TRBJ2-1; TRBD2 might be the D (7 bases). The CDR3 has 15 residues. Per the germline V gene, CDR1 is LNHDA and CDR2 is SQIVND (reference sequence). The CDR3 here is CATNSPGGAGNEQFF. CDR3 DNA sequence: TGTGCGACAAACTCCCCGGGGGGCGCAGGGAATGAGCAGTTCTTC.

The V call is TRBV20-1, the J call TRBJ2-7; 10 nucleotides agree with TRBD2. This CDR3 has 11 residues. The germline V gene has CDR1 DFQATT and CDR2 SNEGSKA (reference sequence). CDR3 region: CSGLAAYEQYF. The CDR3 DNA sequence: TGCAGCGGACTAGCGGCCTACGAGCAGTACTTC.

There are a few counts of this clone. The V gene is TRBV18, the J gene TRBJ2-7; D gene ambiguous. Per the germline V gene, CDR1 is KGHSH and CDR2 is LQKENI. This CDR3 contains 14 residues. V lost 5 bases to trimming and J lost 0 bases, with 11 bases between them. The CDR3 loop reads CASSALSNSYEQYF. The CDR3 DNA sequence: TGTGCCAGCTCAGCACTAAGTAACTCCTACGAGCAGTACTTC.

This clone was seen a few times. This chain links TRBV7-2 with TRBJ1-1, with a weak D call TRBD1 (5 bases). Germline V gene data show CDR1 as SGHTA and CDR2 as FQGNSA. V lost 8 bases, J lost 1 base, and 11 bases lay in between. The CDR3 is 13 residues long. In DNA, the CDR3 is TGTGCCAGCGGGGACCGTAAGAACACTGAAGCTTTCTTT. As protein: CASGDRKNTEAFF.

This clone was detected only a few times. The rearrangement links TRBV28 to TRBJ2-7; the D is unclear. V lost 8 bases and J lost 6, with 17 bases in between. The length of the CDR3 is 13 residues. Germline V gene data show CDR1 as MDHEN and CDR2 as SYDVKM. The DNA for the CDR3 is TGTGCCAGCCTACCTTCAGTTTCCCGCGAGCAGTACTTC. This translates into CASLPSVSREQYF.

The J gene is TRBJ2-4, the V gene TRBV30; TRBD2 aligns across 9 bases. Losses at the gene ends were 5 bases for V and 7 bases for J; bases not matched to a gene: 18. The CDR3 is made up of 17 amino acids. Germline V lookup: CDR1 GTSNPN, CDR2 SVGIG (reference sequence). CDR3 loop: CAWGRPPVAGGPNIQYF. In DNA form, the CDR3 reads TGTGCCTGGGGACGACCTCCTGTGGCGGGGGGGCCGAACATTCAGTACTTC.

There are a few counts of this clone. The chain employs TRBV29-1 and TRBJ2-3; 7 bases map to TRBD2. Trimming cost V 4 bases and J 3 bases; bases outside gene matches: 7. This CDR3 region has 14 residues. Looked up from germline, CDR1 is SQVTM and CDR2 is ANQGSEA. CDR3 sequence: CSVGEGPGTDTQYF. Here the CDR3 DNA reads TGCAGCGTTGGGGAGGGCCCAGGGACAGATACGCAGTATTTT.

This clone showed up just a few times. This chain joins TRBV20-1 and TRBJ1-2; D gene uncertain. Germline CDR1 is DFQATT and CDR2 is SNEGSKA (reference sequence). The length of the CDR3 is 11 residues. As DNA, the CDR3 is TGCACTGCCGGCCAAGCCTATGGCTACACCTTC. Amino acid sequence: CTAGQAYGYTF.

This clone came up a few times. This chain links TRBV18 with TRBJ2-7, with D unclear. This CDR3 has 13 amino acids. CDR1 KGHSH and CDR2 LQKENI come from the germline V gene. V lost 0 bases and J lost 2, with 5 bases in between. The CDR3 DNA reads as TGTGCCAGCTCACCACCCACAACCTACGAGCAGTACTTC. Its protein is CASSPPTTYEQYF.

The chain employs TRBV4-3 and TRBJ2-2; perhaps TRBD2 as D (5 bases). The CDR3 is 16 amino acids. Germline CDR1 and CDR2: LGHNA and YSLEER. V gave up 0 bases and J gave up 4 bases, with 12 bases separating them. The CDR3 sequence is CASSQDRGSRTGELFF. In nucleotides, the CDR3 is TGCGCCAGCAGCCAAGATCGGGGATCGCGCACCGGGGAGCTGTTTTTT.

This clone turned up a few times. This chain connects TRBV28 to TRBJ2-7; the match to TRBD1 covers 8 bases. This CDR3 comprises 15 residues. J lost 2 bases, V lost 8 bases, and 11 bases had no gene match. Germline V gene data show CDR1 as MDHEN and CDR2 as SYDVKM. DNA of the CDR3: TGTGCCAGCGCCAAGAACAGGGGGACGCCCTACGAGCAGTACTTC. Protein product: CASAKNRGTPYEQYF. The variable domain in full, with the rest retrieved from reference TRBV28 and TRBJ2-7, is DVKVTQSSRYLVKRTGEKVFLECVQDMDHENMFWYRQDPGLGLRLIYFSYDVKMKEKGDIPEGYSVSREKKERFSLILESASTNQTSMYLCASAKNRGTPYEQYFGPGTRLTVT.

The J gene is TRBJ2-7, the V gene TRBV28, with D uncertain. This CDR3 contains 12 residues. V lost 6 bases and J 3 bases, leaving 9 bases between the germline ends. Germline loops: CDR1 MDHEN, CDR2 SYDVKM. The CDR3 loop reads CASSVPGYEQYF. As DNA, the CDR3 is TGTGCCAGCAGCGTACCAGGCTACGAGCAGTACTTC.

The V gene is TRBV7-9, the J gene TRBJ1-6, with 7 bases that match TRBD1. Trimming removed 5 bases from V and 8 bases from J; junction bases left unmatched: 21. The CDR3 loop spans 19 amino acids. From germline, CDR1 is SEHNR and CDR2 FQNEAQ (reference sequence). Here the CDR3 reads CASSPRIQGGALKHSPLHF. For the CDR3, the DNA is TGTGCCAGCAGCCCAAGAATCCAAGGGGGCGCGTTAAAACATTCACCCCTCCACTTT.

V gene TRBV29-1 combines with J gene TRBJ2-1; 8 bases agree with TRBD2. Unmatched junction bases numbered 3, after V lost 2 bases and J lost 6 bases. The CDR3 is made up of 13 amino acids. The germline CDR1 and CDR2 sequences are SQVTM and ANQGSEA. In DNA, the CDR3 is TGCAGCGTTGAAAGACTAGCGTCCAATGAGCAGTTCTTC. The encoded protein is CSVERLASNEQFF.

This clone was picked up a small number of times. This rearrangement joins TRBV7-2 to TRBJ2-5; no clear D gene. Germline assignment: CDR1 SGHTA and CDR2 FQGNSA. The CDR3 extends over 13 amino acids. Trimming took 1 base from V and 7 from J, leaving 10 bases between them. This chain's CDR3 is CASSLGLSGTQYF. Written as DNA, the CDR3 is TGTGCCAGCAGCTTAGGTCTCAGTGGGACCCAGTACTTC.

This clone was found a few times. The chain links TRBV19 to TRBJ2-1, with D unresolved. Trimming removed 3 bases from V and 10 bases from J, with 7 bases in between. CDR3 length equals 11 residues. The germline CDR1 and CDR2 sequences are LNHDA and SQIVND (reference sequence). The CDR3 DNA is TGTGCCAGTAGTATCTTCCGGGAGCAGTTCTTC. It codes for CASSIFREQFF.

This chain links TRBV30 with TRBJ2-7; D is possibly TRBD1 (5 bases). CDR3 length: 13 residues. Trimming left V 2 bases short and J 5 bases short, with 13 bases between. Germline values: CDR1 GTSNPN, CDR2 SVGIG (reference sequence). CDR3 DNA sequence: TGTGCCTGGAGTTGGGGCAGAACTGACGAGCAGTACTTC. It translates to CAWSWGRTDEQYF.

There are a few counts of this clone. The chain carries TRBV7-3 and TRBJ1-5, with D hard to call. V was cut by 5 bases and J by 2 bases, with 7 bases left in between. From germline, CDR1 is SGHTA and CDR2 FQGTGA. The CDR3 runs to 13 residues. The CDR3 loop reads CASSMNRNQPQHF. The CDR3 DNA reads TGTGCCAGCAGCATGAATCGCAATCAGCCCCAGCATTTT.

This chain links TRBV29-1 with TRBJ2-1; 7 bases are a match to TRBD1. Germline loops: CDR1 SQVTM, CDR2 ANQGSEA. V trimming: 6 bases; J trimming: 0 bases; junction bases outside the gene matches: 5. The CDR3 length is 14 residues. CDR3 sequence: CSVKRDSSYNEQFF. DNA for the CDR3: TGCAGCGTAAAGAGGGACAGCTCCTACAATGAGCAGTTCTTC.

For the CDR3, the DNA is TGCAGCGTTGTTCATCGCGAGCAGTACTTC. Amino acid sequence: CSVVHREQYF. The rearrangement joins TRBV29-1 to TRBJ2-7; D is unclear. Looked up from germline, CDR1 is SQVTM and CDR2 is ANQGSEA. Deletions cut 4 bases from V and 6 bases from J, with 7 bases between. CDR3 length: 10 residues.

The chain has TRBV7-2 and TRBJ2-3; possibly TRBD2 for D (7 bases). This CDR3 spans 16 amino acids. With 7 bases removed from V and 5 bases from J, the gap between germline ends came to 22 bases. Per germline, CDR1 SGHTA and CDR2 FQGNSA. The CDR3 bases are TGTGCCAGCACCCAATTGGGGGGGGCCGCAGGAGATACGCAGTATTTT. It codes for CASTQLGGAAGDTQYF.

The genes are TRBV30 and TRBJ2-5; no reliable D call. The CDR3 spans 12 residues. The V and J ends lost 1 base and 5 bases respectively, with 8 bases between them. Germline-derived CDR1 and CDR2 are GTSNPN and SVGIG (reference sequence). The DNA of the CDR3 is TGTGCCTGGAGTGAAGGGTTCGAGACCCAGTACTTC. Translating gives CAWSEGFETQYF.

This clone showed up just a few times. The chain combines TRBV7-8 with TRBJ2-1; TRBD1 is a possible D gene (6 bases). Looked up from germline, CDR1 is SGHVS and CDR2 is FQNEAQ. The CDR3 extends over 15 amino acids. V lost 5 bases and J 0 bases, leaving 11 bases between the germline ends. The CDR3 DNA follows: TGTGCCAGCAGCCAACAGGGAAGCTCCTACAATGAGCAGTTCTTC. This encodes CASSQQGSSYNEQFF.

V usage is TRBV29-1 and J usage is TRBJ1-2; D is undetermined. This CDR3 is built from 13 residues. With 6 bases removed from V and 8 bases from J, the gap between germline ends came to 19 bases. The V gene's germline CDR1 is SQVTM and CDR2 ANQGSEA. The chain's CDR3 is CSVGATQGEGYTF. For the CDR3, the DNA is TGCAGCGTCGGAGCTACTCAAGGAGAGGGCTACACCTTC.